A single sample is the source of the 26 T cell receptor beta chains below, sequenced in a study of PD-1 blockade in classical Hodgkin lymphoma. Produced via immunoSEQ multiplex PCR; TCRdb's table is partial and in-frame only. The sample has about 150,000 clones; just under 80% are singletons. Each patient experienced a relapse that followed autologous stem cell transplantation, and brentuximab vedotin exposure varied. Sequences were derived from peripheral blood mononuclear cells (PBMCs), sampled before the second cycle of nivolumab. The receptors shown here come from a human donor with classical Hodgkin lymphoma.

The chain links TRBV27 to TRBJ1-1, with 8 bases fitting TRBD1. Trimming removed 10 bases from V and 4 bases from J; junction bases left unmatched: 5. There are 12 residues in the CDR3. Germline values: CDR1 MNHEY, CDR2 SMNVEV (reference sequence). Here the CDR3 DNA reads TGTGCCACCCAGACAGGGGCCACTGAAGCTTTCTTT. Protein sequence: CATQTGATEAFF.

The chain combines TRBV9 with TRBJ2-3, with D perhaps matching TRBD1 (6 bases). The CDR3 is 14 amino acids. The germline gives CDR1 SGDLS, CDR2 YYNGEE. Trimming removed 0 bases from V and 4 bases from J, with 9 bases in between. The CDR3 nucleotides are TGTGCCAGCAGCGTAGGGGGGCCCCCAGATACGCAGTATTTT. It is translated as CASSVGGPPDTQYF.

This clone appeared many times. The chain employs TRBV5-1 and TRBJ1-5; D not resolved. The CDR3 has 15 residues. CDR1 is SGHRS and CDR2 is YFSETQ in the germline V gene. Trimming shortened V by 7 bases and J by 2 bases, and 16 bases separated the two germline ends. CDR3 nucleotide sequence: TGCGCCAGCCGCCTCGATGTGGCGGGCAATCAGCCCCAGCATTTT. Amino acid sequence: CASRLDVAGNQPQHF.

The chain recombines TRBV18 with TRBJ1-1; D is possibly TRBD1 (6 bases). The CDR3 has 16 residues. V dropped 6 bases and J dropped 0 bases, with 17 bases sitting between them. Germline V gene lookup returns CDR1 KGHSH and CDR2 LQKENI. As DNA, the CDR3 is TGTGCCAGCTCCTCAGAACAGGGCTCCATGAACACTGAAGCTTTCTTT. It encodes CASSSEQGSMNTEAFF.

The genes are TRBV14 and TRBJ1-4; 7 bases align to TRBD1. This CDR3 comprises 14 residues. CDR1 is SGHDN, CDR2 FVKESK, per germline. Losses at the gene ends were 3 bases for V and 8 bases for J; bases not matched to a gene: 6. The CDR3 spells CASSQRQGREKLFF. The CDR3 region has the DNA TGTGCCAGCAGCCAGAGACAGGGAAGAGAAAAACTGTTTTTT.

The CDR3 DNA sequence: TGTGCCAGCAGCTTGGTTTCCAGCTCGATCTATGGCTACACCTTC. Translation gives CASSLVSSSIYGYTF. The rearrangement links TRBV5-6 to TRBJ1-2; D not resolved. This CDR3 is built from 15 residues. Trimming cost V 0 bases and J 4 bases, with 13 bases left between them. Per the germline V gene, CDR1 is SGHDT and CDR2 is YYEEEE.

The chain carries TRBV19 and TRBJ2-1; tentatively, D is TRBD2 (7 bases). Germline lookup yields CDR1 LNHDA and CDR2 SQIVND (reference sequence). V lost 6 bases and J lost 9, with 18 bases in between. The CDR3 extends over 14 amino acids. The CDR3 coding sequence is TGTGCCAGTAGGGGAGGGTACAGGGCCCCTGAGCAGTTCTTC. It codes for CASRGGYRAPEQFF.

DNA for the CDR3: TGTGCCAGCAGCCTACAGGGGGCCTCTGGAAACACCATATATTTT. Translation gives CASSLQGASGNTIYF. This chain links TRBV13 with TRBJ1-3, with 9 bases aligning to TRBD1. The CDR3 has 15 residues. Germline V gene lookup returns CDR1 PRHDT and CDR2 FYEKMQ (reference sequence). V dropped 5 bases and J dropped 0; count of bases not matched to a gene: 2. Full variable domain (rest looked up from reference TRBV13 and TRBJ1-3): AAGVIQSPRHLIKEKRETATLKCYPIPRHDTVYWYQQGPGQDPQFLISFYEKMQSDKGSIPDRFSAQQFSDYHSELNMSSLELGDSALYFCASSLQGASGNTIYFGEGSWLTVV.

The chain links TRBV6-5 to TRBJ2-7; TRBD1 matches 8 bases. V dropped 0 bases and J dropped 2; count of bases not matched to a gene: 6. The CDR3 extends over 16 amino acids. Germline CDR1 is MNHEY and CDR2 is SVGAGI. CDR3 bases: TGTGCCAGCAGTTACTCGGGGGGACAGGCCACCTACGAGCAGTACTTC. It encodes CASSYSGGQATYEQYF.

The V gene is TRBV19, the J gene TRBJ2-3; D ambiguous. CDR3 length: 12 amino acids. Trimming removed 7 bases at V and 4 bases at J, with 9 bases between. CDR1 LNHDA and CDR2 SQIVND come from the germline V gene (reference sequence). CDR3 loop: CASNAGADTQYF. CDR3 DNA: TGTGCCAGTAATGCAGGTGCAGATACGCAGTATTTT.

The CDR3 loop is CASSPQRTGYNEQFF. CDR3 nucleotide sequence: TGTGCCAGCTCACCGCAGAGGACAGGTTACAATGAGCAGTTCTTC. V is TRBV18 and J is TRBJ2-1; TRBD1 matches 7 bases. The V gene end was trimmed by 3 bases and the J gene end by 4 bases; junction bases not matched to a gene: 6. CDR3 length: 15 residues. Germline V gene sequence: CDR1 KGHSH, CDR2 LQKENI. Based on the CDR3 plus reference TRBV18 and TRBJ2-1, the full variable domain is NAGVMQNPRHLVRRRGQEARLRCSPMKGHSHVYWYRQLPEEGLKFMVYLQKENIIDESGMPKERFSAEFPKEGPSILRIQQVVRGDSAAYFCASSPQRTGYNEQFFGPGTRLTVL.

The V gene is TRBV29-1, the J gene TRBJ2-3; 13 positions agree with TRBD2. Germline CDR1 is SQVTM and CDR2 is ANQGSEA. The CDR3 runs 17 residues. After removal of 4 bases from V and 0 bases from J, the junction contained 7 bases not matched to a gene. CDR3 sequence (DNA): TGCAGCGTTGCCAGGACTAGCGGGGGTCTAAGCACAGATACGCAGTATTTT. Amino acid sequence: CSVARTSGGLSTDTQYF.

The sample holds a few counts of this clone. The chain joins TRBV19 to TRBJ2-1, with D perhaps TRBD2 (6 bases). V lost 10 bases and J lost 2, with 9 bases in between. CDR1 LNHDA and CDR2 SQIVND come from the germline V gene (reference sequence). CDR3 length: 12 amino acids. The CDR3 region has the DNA TGTGCCACCCTAGCGCCCTACAATGAGCAGTTCTTC. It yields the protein CATLAPYNEQFF.

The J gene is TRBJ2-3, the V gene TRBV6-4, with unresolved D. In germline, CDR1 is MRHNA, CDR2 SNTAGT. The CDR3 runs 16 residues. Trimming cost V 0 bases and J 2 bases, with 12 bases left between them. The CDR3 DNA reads TGTGCCAGCAGTGACTCCCCTTGGGGTTCCACAGATACGCAGTATTTT. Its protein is CASSDSPWGSTDTQYF.

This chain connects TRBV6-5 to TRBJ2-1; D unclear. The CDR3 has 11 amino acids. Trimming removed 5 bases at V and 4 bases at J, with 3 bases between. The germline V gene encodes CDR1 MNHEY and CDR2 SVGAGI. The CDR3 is CASSLYNEQFF. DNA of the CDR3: TGTGCCAGCAGTCTTTACAATGAGCAGTTCTTC.

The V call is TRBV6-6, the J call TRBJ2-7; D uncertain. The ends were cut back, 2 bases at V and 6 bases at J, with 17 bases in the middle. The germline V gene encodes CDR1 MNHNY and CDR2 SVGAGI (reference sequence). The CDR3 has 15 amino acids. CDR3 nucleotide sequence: TGTGCCAGCAGTTACACCCGGACCAGTCCACGCGAGCAGTACTTC. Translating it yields CASSYTRTSPREQYF.

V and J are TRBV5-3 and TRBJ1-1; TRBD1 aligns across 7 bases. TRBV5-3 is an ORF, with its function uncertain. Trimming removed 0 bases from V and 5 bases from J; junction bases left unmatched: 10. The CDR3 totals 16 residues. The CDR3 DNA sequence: TGTGCCAGAAGCTTGGGAGCCGGGACAGCATTGACTGAAGCTTTCTTT. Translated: CARSLGAGTALTEAFF.

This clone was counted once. The CDR3 DNA reads as TGTGCCAGCAGCTCCACGGTGGGCCGAAGCTCCTACAATGAGCAGTTCTTC. Its protein is CASSSTVGRSSYNEQFF. The chain links TRBV7-4 to TRBJ2-1; D call uncertain. The CDR3 has 17 amino acids. Germline-derived CDR1 and CDR2 are SGHVT and SQSDAQ. The V and J ends lost 4 bases and 0 bases respectively, with 16 bases between them.

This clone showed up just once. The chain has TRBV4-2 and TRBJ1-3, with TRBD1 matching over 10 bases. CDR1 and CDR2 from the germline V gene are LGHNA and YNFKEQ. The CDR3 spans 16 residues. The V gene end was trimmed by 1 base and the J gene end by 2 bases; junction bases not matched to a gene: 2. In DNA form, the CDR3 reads TGTGCCAGCAGCCAAGTCGGGACAGGGGCTGGAAACACCATATATTTT. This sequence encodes CASSQVGTGAGNTIYF.

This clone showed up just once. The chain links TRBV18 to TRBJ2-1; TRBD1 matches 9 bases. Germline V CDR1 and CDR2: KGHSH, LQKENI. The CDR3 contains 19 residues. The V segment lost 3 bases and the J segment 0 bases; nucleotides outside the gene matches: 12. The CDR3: CASSPVQGAVPFSYNEQFF. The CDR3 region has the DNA TGTGCCAGCTCACCCGTACAGGGGGCCGTCCCTTTCTCCTACAATGAGCAGTTCTTC.

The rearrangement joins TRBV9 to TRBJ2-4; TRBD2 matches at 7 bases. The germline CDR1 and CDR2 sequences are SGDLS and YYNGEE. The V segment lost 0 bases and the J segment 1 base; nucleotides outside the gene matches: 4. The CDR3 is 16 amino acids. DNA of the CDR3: TGTGCCAGCAGCGTAGGCCCAGCGGGGGCCAAAAACATTCAGTACTTC. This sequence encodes CASSVGPAGAKNIQYF. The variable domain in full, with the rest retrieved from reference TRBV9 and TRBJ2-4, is DSGVTQTPKHLITATGQRVTLRCSPRSGDLSVYWYQQSLDQGLQFLIQYYNGEERAKGNILERFSAQQFPDLHSELNLSSLELGDSALYFCASSVGPAGAKNIQYFGAGTRLSVL.

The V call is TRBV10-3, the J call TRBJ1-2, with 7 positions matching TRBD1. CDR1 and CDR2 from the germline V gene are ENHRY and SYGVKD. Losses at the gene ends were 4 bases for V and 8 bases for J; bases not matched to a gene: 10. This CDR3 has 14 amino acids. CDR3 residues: CAISGRQGIGGYTF. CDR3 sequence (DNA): TGTGCCATCAGTGGGAGACAGGGAATCGGGGGCTACACCTTC.

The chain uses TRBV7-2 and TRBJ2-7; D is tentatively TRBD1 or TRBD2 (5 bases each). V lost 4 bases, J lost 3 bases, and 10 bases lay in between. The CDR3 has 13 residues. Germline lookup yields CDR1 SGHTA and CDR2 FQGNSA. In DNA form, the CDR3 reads TGTGCCAGCAGCTCGGGACCCAACTACGAGCAGTACTTC. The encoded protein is CASSSGPNYEQYF. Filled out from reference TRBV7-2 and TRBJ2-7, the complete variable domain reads GAGVSQSPSNKVTEKGKDVELRCDPISGHTALYWYRQSLGQGLEFLIYFQGNSAPDKSGLPSDRFSAERTGGSVSTLTIQRTQQEDSAVYLCASSSGPNYEQYFGPGTRLTVT.

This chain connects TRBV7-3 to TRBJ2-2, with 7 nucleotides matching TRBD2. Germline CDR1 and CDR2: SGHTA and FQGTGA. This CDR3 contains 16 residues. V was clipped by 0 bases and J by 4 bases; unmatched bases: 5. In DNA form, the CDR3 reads TGTGCCAGCAGCTTAACACTCCCTAGCGGCACCGGGGAGCTGTTTTTT. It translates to CASSLTLPSGTGELFF.

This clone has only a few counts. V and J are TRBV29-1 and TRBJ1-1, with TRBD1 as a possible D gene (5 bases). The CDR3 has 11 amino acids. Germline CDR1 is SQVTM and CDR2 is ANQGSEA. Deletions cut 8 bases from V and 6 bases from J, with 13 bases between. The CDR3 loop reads CSTSGTAEAFF. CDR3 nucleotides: TGCAGCACCTCAGGGACCGCTGAAGCTTTCTTT.

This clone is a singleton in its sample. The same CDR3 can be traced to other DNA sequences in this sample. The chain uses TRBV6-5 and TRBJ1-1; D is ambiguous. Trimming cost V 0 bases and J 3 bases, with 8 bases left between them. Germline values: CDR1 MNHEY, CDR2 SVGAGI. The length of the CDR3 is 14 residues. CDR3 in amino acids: CASSYSPGDTEAFF. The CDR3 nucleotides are TGTGCCAGCAGTTACTCGCCGGGAGACACTGAAGCTTTCTTT.